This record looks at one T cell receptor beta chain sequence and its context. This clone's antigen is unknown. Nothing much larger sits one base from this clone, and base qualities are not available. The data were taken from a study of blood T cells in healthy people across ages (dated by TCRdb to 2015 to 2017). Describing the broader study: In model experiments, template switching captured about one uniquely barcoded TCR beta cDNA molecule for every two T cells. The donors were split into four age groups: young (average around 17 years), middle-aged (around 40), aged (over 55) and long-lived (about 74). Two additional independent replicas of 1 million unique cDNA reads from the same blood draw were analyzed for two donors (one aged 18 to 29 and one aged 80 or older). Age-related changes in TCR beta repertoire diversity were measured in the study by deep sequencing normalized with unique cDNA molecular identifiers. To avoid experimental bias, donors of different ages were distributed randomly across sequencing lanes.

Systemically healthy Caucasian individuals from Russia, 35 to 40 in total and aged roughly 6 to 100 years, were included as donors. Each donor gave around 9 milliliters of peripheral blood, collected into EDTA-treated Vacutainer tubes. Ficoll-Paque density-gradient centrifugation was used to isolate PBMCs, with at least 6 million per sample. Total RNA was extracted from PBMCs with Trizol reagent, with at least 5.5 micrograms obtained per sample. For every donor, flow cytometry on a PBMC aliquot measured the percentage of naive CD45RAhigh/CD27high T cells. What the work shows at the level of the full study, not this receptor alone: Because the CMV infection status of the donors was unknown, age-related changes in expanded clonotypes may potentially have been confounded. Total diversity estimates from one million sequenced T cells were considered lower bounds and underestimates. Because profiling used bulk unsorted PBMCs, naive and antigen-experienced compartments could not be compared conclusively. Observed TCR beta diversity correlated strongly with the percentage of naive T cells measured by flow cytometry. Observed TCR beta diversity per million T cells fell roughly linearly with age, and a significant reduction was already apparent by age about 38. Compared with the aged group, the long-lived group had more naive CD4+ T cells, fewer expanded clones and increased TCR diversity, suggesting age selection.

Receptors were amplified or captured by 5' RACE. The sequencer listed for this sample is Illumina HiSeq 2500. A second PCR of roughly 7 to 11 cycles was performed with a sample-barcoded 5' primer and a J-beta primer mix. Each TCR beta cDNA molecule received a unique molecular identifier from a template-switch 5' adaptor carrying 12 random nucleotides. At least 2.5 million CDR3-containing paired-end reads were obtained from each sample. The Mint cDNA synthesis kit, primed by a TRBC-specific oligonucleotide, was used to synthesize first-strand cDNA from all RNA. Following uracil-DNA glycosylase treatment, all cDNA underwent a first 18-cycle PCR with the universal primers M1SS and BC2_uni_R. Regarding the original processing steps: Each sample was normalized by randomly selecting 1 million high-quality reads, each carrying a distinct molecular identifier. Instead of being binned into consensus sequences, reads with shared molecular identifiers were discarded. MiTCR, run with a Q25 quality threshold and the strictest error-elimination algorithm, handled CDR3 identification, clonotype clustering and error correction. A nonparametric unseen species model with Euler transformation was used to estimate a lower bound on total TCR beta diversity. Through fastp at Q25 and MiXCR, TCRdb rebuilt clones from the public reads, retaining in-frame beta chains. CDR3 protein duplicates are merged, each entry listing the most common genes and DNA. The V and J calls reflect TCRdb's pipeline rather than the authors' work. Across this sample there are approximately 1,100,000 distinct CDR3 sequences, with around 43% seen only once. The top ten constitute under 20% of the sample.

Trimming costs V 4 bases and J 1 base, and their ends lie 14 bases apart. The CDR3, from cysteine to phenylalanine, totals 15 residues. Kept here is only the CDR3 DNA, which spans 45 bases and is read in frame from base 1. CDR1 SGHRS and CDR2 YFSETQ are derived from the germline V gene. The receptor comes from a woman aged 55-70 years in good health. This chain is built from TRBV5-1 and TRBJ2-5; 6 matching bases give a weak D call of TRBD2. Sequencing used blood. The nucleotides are TGCGCCAGCAGCCCGGGCGGGAATCTCCAAGAGACCCAGTACTTC. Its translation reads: CASSPGGNLQETQYF.